The 12 T cell receptor beta chains below all came from one sample that was sequenced in a study of CD8 T cells in ankylosing spondylitis. General study points: A motif of 7 to 9 highly homologous TCR beta variants was seen as apparently characteristic of ankylosing spondylitis blood.

TCRdb itself ran the 5' RACE reads through MiXCR, one entry per CDR3 protein. The sample consists of 250,000 to 350,000 distinct CDR3 sequences, 7% to 9% of them appearing once. Their antigens are not known. Material: blood, either unsorted or a sorted T cell fraction (not recorded which). These receptor sequences come from a male donor with ankylosing spondylitis.

This clonotype was found a few times. The V call is TRBV28, the J call TRBJ2-1; a weak D match, TRBD2 (7 bases). Germline-derived CDR1 and CDR2 are MDHEN and SYDVKM. V was cut by 3 bases and J by 1 base, with 22 bases left in between. The length of the CDR3 is 19 residues. CDR3: CASSFRGGMSRGSYNEQFF. CDR3 coding DNA: TGTGCCAGCAGTTTTAGGGGGGGGATGAGCCGGGGGTCCTACAATGAGCAGTTCTTC.

In this sample, this clonotype turned up many times. J is TRBJ2-1 and V is TRBV3-1; unclear D gene. The CDR3 is 13 residues long. The V end was cut by 0 bases, the J end by 1 base, with 1 base between. Germline CDR1 and CDR2: LGHDT and YNNKEL (reference sequence). The CDR3 is CASSQESYNEQFF. CDR3 sequence (DNA): TGTGCCAGCAGCCAAGAGTCCTACAATGAGCAGTTCTTC.

At least ten counts were recorded for this clonotype. V usage is TRBV24-1 and J usage is TRBJ2-1, with 9 positions matching TRBD2. The CDR3 runs 15 residues. Germline CDR1 is KGHDR and CDR2 is SFDVKD. J lost 8 bases, V lost 5 bases, and 9 bases had no gene match. In DNA form, the CDR3 reads TGTGCCACCAGTGGGGCAGCGGGAGGTATCTATGAGCAGTTCTTC. This encodes CATSGAAGGIYEQFF.

The rearrangement links TRBV5-5 to TRBJ2-2; TRBD2 is a possible D gene (6 bases). Trimming took 8 bases from V and 1 from J, leaving 12 bases between them. Germline assignment: CDR1 SGHKS and CDR2 YYEKEE (reference sequence). The CDR3 covers 14 residues. CDR3 in amino acids: CARGFGGNTGELFF. DNA for the CDR3: TGTGCCAGGGGCTTCGGGGGGAACACCGGGGAGCTGTTTTTT.

The table lists this clonotype with a count of one. The chain couples TRBV7-8 to TRBJ2-1; D call uncertain. V shed 5 bases and J shed 0 bases, with 17 bases lying between them. There are 17 residues in the CDR3. Germline CDR1 SGHVS, CDR2 FQNEAQ. This CDR3 reads CASSVNFGRSSYNEQFF. Written as DNA, the CDR3 is TGTGCCAGCAGCGTTAATTTTGGCAGAAGCTCCTACAATGAGCAGTTCTTC.

There are many counts of this clonotype. The J gene is TRBJ2-1, the V gene TRBV6-2 or TRBV6-3, with 9 bases aligning to TRBD2. The CDR3 is made up of 14 amino acids. CDR1 and CDR2 from the germline V gene are MNHEY and SVGEGT. J gave up 4 bases and V 7 bases, and 5 bases lay outside the gene matches. CDR3 sequence: CASMREGQYNEQFF. The CDR3 bases are TGTGCCAGCATGCGGGAGGGCCAATACAATGAGCAGTTCTTC.

This clonotype has only a few counts. The rearrangement joins TRBV7-2 to TRBJ1-6; unclear D gene. Germline assignment: CDR1 SGHTA and CDR2 FQGNSA. This CDR3 has 16 amino acids. Trimming stripped 0 bases from V and 5 bases from J, with 11 bases between. The CDR3 DNA reads as TGTGCCAGCAGCTTAGCGAGTAACAGTAATAATTCACCCCTCCACTTT. Amino acids: CASSLASNSNNSPLHF. The entire variable domain, with the rest obtained from reference TRBV7-2 and TRBJ1-6, is as follows: GAGVSQSPSNKVTEKGKDVELRCDPISGHTALYWYRQSLGQGLEFLIYFQGNSAPDKSGLPSDRFSAERTGGSVSTLTIQRTQQEDSAVYLCASSLASNSNNSPLHFGNGTRLTVT.

The V and J genes are TRBV5-1 and TRBJ2-7; D possibly corresponds to TRBD2 (7 bases). Germline V gives CDR1 SGHRS, CDR2 YFSETQ. This CDR3 has 15 amino acids. The V gene lost 3 bases and the J gene lost 4 bases, with 17 bases spanning the gap. The CDR3 DNA is TGCGCCAGCAGCTCCGATGCGGGGGCTCGGTACGAGCAGTACTTC. It translates to CASSSDAGARYEQYF. The full variable domain, rest sourced from reference TRBV5-1 and TRBJ2-7, is KAGVTQTPRYLIKTRGQQVTLSCSPISGHRSVSWYQQTPGQGLQFLFEYFSETQRNKGNFPGRFSGRQFSNSRSEMNVSTLELGDSALYLCASSSDAGARYEQYFGPGTRLTVT.

This rearrangement joins TRBV5-5 to TRBJ1-2, with 7 bases aligning to TRBD1. The trim removed 5 bases at V and 8 bases at J, leaving 9 bases unmatched. The CDR3 is 13 amino acids. Per germline, CDR1 SGHKS and CDR2 YYEKEE (reference sequence). This CDR3 is CASSLTGHEGYTF. The CDR3 DNA sequence: TGTGCCAGCAGTTTGACAGGGCATGAGGGCTACACCTTC. Together with reference TRBV5-5 and TRBJ1-2, the CDR3 gives the full variable domain: DAGVTQSPTHLIKTRGQQVTLRCSPISGHKSVSWYQQVLGQGPQFIFQYYEKEERGRGNFPDRFSARQFPNYSSELNVNALLLGDSALYLCASSLTGHEGYTFGSGTRLTVV.

Turning to this clonotype: Compared with germline, one end of the junction differs, possibly owing to a read error. V gene TRBV10-3 combines with J gene TRBJ2-5; 11 nucleotides match TRBD2. This CDR3 has 16 residues. Germline loops: CDR1 ENHRY, CDR2 SYGVKD. The CDR3 here is CAISESLLAGGETQYF. DNA of the CDR3: TGTGCCATCAGCGAGTCTTTGCTAGCGGGAGGTGAGACCCAGTACTTC.

This rearrangement joins TRBV7-9 to TRBJ2-3; D not resolved. The CDR3 totals 16 residues. Germline V gene sequence: CDR1 SEHNR, CDR2 FQNEAQ (reference sequence). The germline V and J ends were trimmed by 1 base and 0 bases, with 11 bases remaining between them. DNA of the CDR3: TGTGCCAGCAGCTTAGTGGCGGAGACTAGCACAGATACGCAGTATTTT. Amino acids: CASSLVAETSTDTQYF.

This clonotype was detected ten times or more. V is TRBV29-1 and J is TRBJ2-1, with D hard to call. The V end lost 6 bases, the J end lost 6 bases, and 12 bases lay between the germline ends. Germline CDR1 and CDR2: SQVTM and ANQGSEA. The CDR3 is 12 amino acids. DNA of the CDR3: TGCAGCGTCTGGAACTCGATCAATGAGCAGTTCTTC. It translates to CSVWNSINEQFF.